The rows below give T cell receptor beta chains drawn from one sample of a study of early T cells in non-severe SARS-CoV-2 infection. TCRdb reprocessed the 5' RACE reads via MiXCR and lists one record per CDR3 protein. The data show 30,000 or so distinct CDR3 sequences, around 5% seen once. Source material: whole blood. The receptors here all came from an adult who was a healthcare worker with PCR-confirmed SARS-CoV-2 infection or an uninfected control (not recorded which). CDR3s include the opening cysteine and the closing phenylalanine or tryptophan. A D gene is named only where the DNA matches it firmly. Clone size appears in some rows only: once, few, many, or a class for an expanded clone.

CDR3 | DNA | J | D | V | size | length
CASSLEGDRGTGELFF | TGTGCCAGCAGCTTAGAGGGGGACAGGGGGACCGGGGAGCTGTTTTTT | TRBJ2-2 | TRBD1 | TRBV7-6 | few | 16
CASSLHGSPLHF | TGTGCCAGCAGCCTACACGGTTCACCCCTCCACTTT | TRBJ1-6 | . | TRBV3-1 | many | 12
CASSTTARGEQFF | TGCGCCAGCAGCACGACAGCGAGGGGTGAGCAGTTCTTC | TRBJ2-1 | . | TRBV5-1 | many | 13
CASSLRRANTGELFF | TGTGCCAGCAGTTTACGGCGGGCGAACACCGGGGAGCTGTTTTTT | TRBJ2-2 | . | TRBV12-3/TRBV12-4 | few | 15
CASSQTRDRGEQYF | TGTGCCAGCAGCCAAACCCGGGACAGGGGAGAGCAGTACTTC | TRBJ2-7 | TRBD1 | TRBV3-1 | many | 14
CASSSSGDFGGYTF | TGTGCCAGCAGTTCGAGCGGGGATTTCGGTGGCTACACCTTC | TRBJ1-2 | . | TRBV6-6 | many | 14
CSVERGAGTDTQYF | TGCAGCGTTGAACGCGGTGCGGGCACAGATACGCAGTATTTT | TRBJ2-3 | . | TRBV29-1 | many | 14
CASSIPLAGEREQYF | TGTGCCAGTAGTATCCCTCTCGCGGGGGAGCGCGAGCAGTACTTC | TRBJ2-7 | TRBD2 | TRBV19 | many | 15
CASTRTASYEQYF | TGTGCCAGCACCCGGACAGCGTCCTACGAGCAGTACTTC | TRBJ2-7 | . | TRBV5-6 | many | 13
CASSLASGTANSPLHF | TGTGCCAGCAGCTTAGCGTCGGGGACGGCCAATTCACCCCTCCACTTT | TRBJ1-6 | . | TRBV7-9 | many | 16
CSVLGQGSFNYGYTF | TGCAGCGTTCTTGGACAGGGTAGCTTTAACTATGGCTACACCTTC | TRBJ1-2 | TRBD1 | TRBV29-1 | few | 15
CASKGDLGSTGELFF | TGTGCCAGCAAAGGCGACCTAGGGAGCACCGGGGAGCTGTTTTTT | TRBJ2-2 | . | TRBV2 | many | 15
CASSPGETQYF | TGTGCCAGCTCACCCGGGGAGACCCAGTACTTC | TRBJ2-5 | . | TRBV18 | many | 11
CASSPDPGELFF | TGTGCCAGCAGTCCCGACCCCGGGGAGCTGTTTTTT | TRBJ2-2 | . | TRBV5-4 | many | 12
CSVGRDLGETQYF | TGCAGCGTTGGACGGGACCTCGGGGAGACCCAGTACTTC | TRBJ2-5 | . | TRBV29-1 | . | 13
CASSRGWGQGNAEAFF | TGTGCCAGCAGCCGGGGCTGGGGGCAGGGGAACGCTGAAGCTTTCTTT | TRBJ1-1 | . | TRBV11-2 | many | 16
CASSSQGALRSDTQYF | TGTGCCAGCAGCTCCCAGGGGGCGCTTCGCTCAGATACGCAGTATTTT | TRBJ2-3 | TRBD1 | TRBV7-8 | many | 16
CASSPAGSYNEQFF | TGTGCCAGCTCTCCAGCTGGATCCTACAATGAGCAGTTCTTC | TRBJ2-1 | . | TRBV2 | many | 14
CASSLKFAGGPHEQYF | TGTGCCAGCAGCTTAAAGTTTGCGGGAGGGCCTCACGAGCAGTACTTC | TRBJ2-7 | TRBD2 | TRBV13 | large | 16
CASSPRGRNIQYF | TGTGCCAGCAGCCCCAGGGGGCGAAACATTCAGTACTTC | TRBJ2-4 | TRBD1 | TRBV7-2 | many | 13
CASSSPPSGGPYNEQFF | TGTGCCAGCAGCTCGCCTCCTAGCGGGGGCCCCTACAATGAGCAGTTCTTC | TRBJ2-1 | TRBD2 | TRBV7-2 | . | 17
CSARRLAGSTDTQYF | TGCAGTGCTAGAAGACTAGCGGGAAGCACAGATACGCAGTATTTT | TRBJ2-3 | TRBD2 | TRBV20-1 | many | 15